The clone carrying this T cell receptor beta chain was observed a handful of times. The sample belongs to a study of cytomegalovirus exposure and HLA in healthy donors. Whole-study context: As released early, the data held approximately 80 million unique TCRs from HLA-typed donors.

Primers for the PCR totalled 60 Vbeta and 13 Jbeta. The assay was immunoSEQ multiplex PCR, and TCRdb's table has in-frame clones only and misses some. The table records about 150,000 clones, approximately 9% of them present only once. CDR1 and CDR2 from the germline V gene are SGHTA and FQGNSA. There are 14 residues in the CDR3. V shed 5 bases and J 4 bases; nucleotides not matched to a gene: 5. The source material was PBMCs. This receptor was identified in a woman in her thirties or forties in good health and CMV-seropositive. The J gene is TRBJ1-2, the V gene TRBV7-2, with 9 nucleotides matching TRBD1. The CDR3 reads CASSPQGAGYGYTF. CDR3 in DNA: TGTGCCAGCAGCCCACAGGGGGCGGGCTATGGCTACACCTTC.